The text below deals with one T cell receptor (beta chain). Antigen unknown. Replicate PCRs run on sorted subsets employed roughly 190 ng DNA, 25,000 to 35,000 T cell genomes. TCRdb's copy holds only in-frame clones and misses some; the assay was immunoSEQ multiplex PCR. Here the sample spans 760,000 or so clones, around 96% being singletons. These data come from a study of shared clonotypes between healthy human individuals. Study-level results: Larger estimated richness was generally recorded for naive subsets relative to memory subsets.

Naive-designated CD8 cells lacked CD45RO, were positively enriched for CCR7, and omitted terminally differentiated effector memory CD45RA+ cells. Donors included only healthy HIV-negative adults lacking recent acute infections or vaccinations. The origin of this receptor is a man between 25 and 39 years old in good health. The sequencing sample was made of naive CD8+ T cells sorted from blood.

The CDR3 coding sequence is TGTGCCAGCAGCTCCCGGGACATGGGTGAAAAACTGTTTTTT. Its translation: CASSSRDMGEKLFF. The chain employs TRBV11-2 and TRBJ1-4, with D perhaps matching TRBD1 (6 bases). This CDR3 spans 14 amino acids. From germline, CDR1 is SGHAT and CDR2 FQNNGV. Trimming stripped 4 bases from V and 7 bases from J, with 13 bases between.